Each of the 3 T cell receptor beta chains below was sequenced from the same sample in a study of shared clonotypes between healthy human individuals. Assay: immunoSEQ multiplex PCR; the TCRdb copy retains only in-frame clones and omits some. The repertoire consists of 450,000 to 500,000 clones, with about 80% occurring once and the leading ten covering 10% to 15%. The sample comprised PBMCs. The receptors here all came from a woman in her thirties or forties in good health. Some clones in this sample may be carry-over from other donors' samples.

The rearrangement joins TRBV5-1 to TRBJ2-3, with 7 bases that match TRBD1. The CDR3 spans 15 residues. Trimming took 4 bases from V and 0 from J; bases not matched to a gene: 5. Germline assignment: CDR1 SGHRS and CDR2 YFSETQ. CDR3 loop: CASSMGQFSTDTQYF. The CDR3 DNA is TGCGCCAGCAGCATGGGACAGTTTAGCACAGATACGCAGTATTTT.

The table lists this clone with many counts. The chain links TRBV28 to TRBJ2-7; tentatively, D is TRBD1 or TRBD2 (6 bases each). V was clipped by 3 bases and J by 6 bases, with 12 bases between them. CDR3 length: 13 amino acids. CDR1 is MDHEN, CDR2 SYDVKM, per germline. CDR3 DNA: TGTGCCAGCAGTTTTTGGGGGGCTGGCGAGCAGTACTTC. It translates to CASSFWGAGEQYF.

About this clone itself: Other DNA sequences within the sample encode an identical CDR3. The J gene is TRBJ2-1, the V gene TRBV10-3; D unresolved. Trimming took 5 bases from V and 0 from J, leaving 5 bases between them. Germline V CDR1 and CDR2: ENHRY, SYGVKD. This CDR3 spans 13 amino acids. The CDR3 DNA reads as TGTGCCATCAGTCTAGGCTCCTACAATGAGCAGTTCTTC. It translates to CAISLGSYNEQFF.